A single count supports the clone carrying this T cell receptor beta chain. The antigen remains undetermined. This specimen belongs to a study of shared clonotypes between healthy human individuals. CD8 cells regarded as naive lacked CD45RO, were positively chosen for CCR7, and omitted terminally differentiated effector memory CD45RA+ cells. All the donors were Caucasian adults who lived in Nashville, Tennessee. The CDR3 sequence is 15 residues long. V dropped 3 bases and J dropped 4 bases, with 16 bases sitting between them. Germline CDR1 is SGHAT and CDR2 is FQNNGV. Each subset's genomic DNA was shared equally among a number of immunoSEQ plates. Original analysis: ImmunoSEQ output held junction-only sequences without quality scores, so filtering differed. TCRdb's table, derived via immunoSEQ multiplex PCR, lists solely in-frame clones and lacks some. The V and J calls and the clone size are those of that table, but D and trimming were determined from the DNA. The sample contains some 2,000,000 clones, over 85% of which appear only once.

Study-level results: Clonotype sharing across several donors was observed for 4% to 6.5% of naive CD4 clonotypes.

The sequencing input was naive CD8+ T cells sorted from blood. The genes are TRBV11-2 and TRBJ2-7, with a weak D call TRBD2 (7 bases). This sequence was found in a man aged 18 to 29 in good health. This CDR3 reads CASSFGTRGGYEQYF. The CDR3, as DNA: TGTGCCAGCAGCTTCGGGACCAGGGGAGGGTACGAGCAGTACTTC.